These T cell receptor beta chains were read from a single sample in a study of blood T cells in healthy people across ages. One entry per CDR3 protein results from TCRdb running MiXCR on the 5' RACE reads. The data contain 1.8 million or so distinct CDR3 sequences, approximately 40% of them singletons. Specimen: blood. The receptors stem from a human donor in good health. The CDR3 runs from the conserved cysteine through the conserved F or W. Fields, in order: V gene, J gene, CDR3 protein.

TRBV5-1,TRBJ1-2,CASSLEDENYGYTF
TRBV27,TRBJ1-5,CASSFGAIGLNQPQHF
TRBV5-1,TRBJ2-3,CASSFGTSGGIADTQYF
TRBV7-2,TRBJ1-1,CARSLTENTEAFF
TRBV4-2,TRBJ2-7,CASSQASQVSAEAYEQYF
TRBV7-8,TRBJ2-7,CASSLVLFAVPTQYF
TRBV5-1,TRBJ1-5,CASSIDNRDNQPQHF
TRBV29-1,TRBJ2-5,CSVQTGGGETQYF
TRBV4-3,TRBJ2-1,CASSRGAHLDERFF
TRBV3-1,TRBJ2-7,CASSVGDWGSTYEQYF
TRBV7-2,TRBJ2-1,CASSLWPSPDEQFF
TRBV5-1,TRBJ1-1,CASSLTGQEMTEAFF
TRBV11-3,TRBJ1-1,CASSLFVTEAFF
TRBV27,TRBJ1-1,CASSEWTGGTEAFF
TRBV12-3/TRBV12-4,TRBJ1-6,CASRTQGGLYNSPLHF
TRBV7-9,TRBJ2-3,CSSSNTGAEVNTQYF
TRBV29-1,TRBJ1-1,CSVPAGQLNTEAFF
TRBV7-9,TRBJ1-2,CASSPLWEDDGYTF
TRBV12-5,TRBJ1-2,CASGLGDASRVNGYTF
TRBV20-1,TRBJ2-5,CSARDYRGQETQYF
TRBV20-1,TRBJ2-1,CSARGDTYNEQFF
TRBV14,TRBJ1-2,CASSQVGTGGYGYTF
TRBV28,TRBJ2-1,CASSLRGTGIVLFF
TRBV5-1,TRBJ1-1,CASSLTGGSSEAFF
TRBV28,TRBJ1-5,CASSSSRGAGQPQHF
TRBV29-1,TRBJ1-6,CSVGQGSESPLHF
TRBV7-3,TRBJ2-1,CASSFSSSSYNEQFF
TRBV20-1,TRBJ2-3,CSALSGGVGDTQYF